This T cell receptor beta chain was identified in a study of blood T cells in healthy people across ages (dated by TCRdb to 2015 to 2017). Concerning the study at large: Template switching captured roughly one uniquely barcoded TCR beta cDNA molecule per two T cells in model experiments. Age-related changes in TCR beta repertoire diversity were measured in the study by deep sequencing normalized with unique cDNA molecular identifiers. Donors were grouped into four age groups: young (average about 15 years), middle-aged (less than 40), aged (roughly 62) and long-lived (less than 85). To avoid experimental bias, donors of different ages were randomly spread across the sequencing lanes. The study analyzed two additional independent replicas of 1 million unique cDNA reads from the same blood draw for two donors, one aged 18 to 30 and one aged 80 or older. Results and caveats for the whole study, not just this receptor: Because profiling used bulk unsorted PBMCs, naive and antigen-experienced compartments could not be compared conclusively. Because donor CMV infection status was unknown, age-related changes in expanded clonotypes were potentially confounded. A strong correlation was found between observed TCR beta diversity and the percentage of naive T cells measured by flow cytometry. Observed TCR beta diversity per million T cells fell roughly linearly with age, and a significant reduction was already apparent by age around 39. Estimates of total diversity based on one million sequenced T cells were considered lower bounds and underestimates. Compared with the aged group, more naive CD4+ T cells, fewer expanded clones and increased TCR diversity were shown by the long-lived group, suggesting age selection.

Libraries came from 5' RACE. TCRdb shows the sequencer as Illumina HiSeq 2500. A second 7 to 11 cycle PCR used a sample-barcoded 5' primer and a J-beta primer mix. A unique molecular identifier was introduced onto each TCR beta cDNA molecule by a template-switch 5' adaptor carrying 12 random nucleotides. At least 3 million CDR3-containing paired-end reads were obtained from each sample. The Mint cDNA synthesis kit, primed by a TRBC-specific oligonucleotide, was used to synthesize first-strand cDNA from all RNA. After uracil-DNA glycosylase treatment, a first 18-cycle PCR used universal primers M1SS and BC2_uni_R on all cDNA. The published analysis was carried out like this. For normalization, 1 million high-quality reads, each with a distinct molecular identifier, were randomly selected from each sample. Instead of being binned into consensus sequences, reads that shared molecular identifiers were thrown out. CDR3 identification, clonotype clustering and error correction used MiTCR with a Q25 quality threshold and the strictest error-elimination algorithm. A nonparametric unseen species model with Euler transformation was used to estimate a lower bound on total TCR beta diversity. TCRdb redid the processing of the public reads, applying fastp at Q25 and MiXCR, and retained in-frame beta chains. Rows merge per CDR3 protein into single entries with the most common DNA and genes. TCRdb, not the authors, supplied the V and J calls. This sample comprises roughly 680,000 distinct CDR3 sequences, roughly half of them detected only once. The ten top clones hold about 13% of the sample.

Donors were approximately 42 systemically healthy Caucasian individuals from Russia aged roughly 6 to 95 years. Each donor gave roughly 11 milliliters of peripheral blood, drawn into EDTA-treated Vacutainer tubes. Ficoll-Paque density-gradient centrifugation was used to isolate PBMCs, with at least 6.5 million per sample. Total RNA was extracted from PBMCs with Trizol reagent, with at least 5 micrograms obtained per sample. For every donor, an aliquot of PBMCs went through flow cytometry to measure the percentages of naive CD45RAhigh/CD27high T cells. Reading from cysteine to phenylalanine, the CDR3 counts 15 amino acids. Only CDR3 DNA is held: 45 bases, read in frame from base 1. A distance of 10 bases separates the germline ends of V and J, which lose 3 bases and 0 bases respectively. Reading the germline V gene gives CDR1 SGHRS and CDR2 YFSETQ. On this clonotype itself: The target of this receptor is not known. Nothing much larger sits one base from this clone, and base qualities are not available.

The chain joins TRBV5-1 to TRBJ1-3, with TRBD1 as a weak D call on 6 bases. This sequence was found in a woman at least 80 years old in good health. The sample was blood. Read as DNA, the sequence is TGCGCCAGCAGCTCTACAGGGAGCTCTGGAAACACCATATATTTT. Protein translation: CASSSTGSSGNTIYF.